The 17 T cell receptor beta chains listed next were all sequenced from one sample in a study of Ad26.COV2.S vaccination and SARS-CoV-2 variants. The treatment is: around 19 received Ad26.COV2.S at low or high dose, single or two shots; about 5 received placebo; per-sample allocation not given. Samples were taken on day 63 after the first vaccine or placebo injection. Method: immunoSEQ multiplex PCR; TCRdb's copy keeps in-frame clones and lacks some. Of around 400,000 clones listed, about 93% were seen once; the top ten hold 12%. The material was peripheral blood, obtained in a trial of Ad26.COV2.S vaccine versus placebo. The receptors come from a person between 18 and 59 years old who received the Ad26.COV2.S COVID-19 vaccine or a placebo.

The chain recombines TRBV27 with TRBJ2-3; D gene unclear. CDR1 is MNHEY and CDR2 is SMNVEV in the germline V gene (reference sequence). The CDR3 totals 12 residues. The V end was cut by 5 bases, the J end by 2 bases, with 5 bases between. CDR3 sequence reads: CASSPSTDTQYF. The CDR3 region has the DNA TGTGCCAGCAGTCCCTCCACAGATACGCAGTATTTT.

Turning to this clone: The same CDR3 can be traced to other DNA sequences in this sample. The V call is TRBV7-8, the J call TRBJ2-7; TRBD2 aligns across 14 bases. V lost 3 bases, J lost 3 bases, and 1 base stayed unmatched. CDR1 is SGHVS and CDR2 is FQNEAQ in the germline V gene. This CDR3 region has 15 residues. The DNA for the CDR3 is TGTGCCAGCAGCTTTGGGACTAGCGGGAGCTACGAGCAGTACTTC. It codes for CASSFGTSGSYEQYF.

This chain uses TRBV15 with TRBJ2-1; 11 bases line up with TRBD2. Per the germline V gene, CDR1 is LNHNV and CDR2 is YYDKDF (reference sequence). V shed 0 bases, J shed 9 bases, and the junction held 7 bases outside the gene matches. The CDR3 spans 16 residues. For the CDR3, the DNA is TGTGCCACCAGCAGAGATCCACTAGCGGGAGTCAGTGAGCAGTTCTTC. Translation: CATSRDPLAGVSEQFF.

The chain combines TRBV27 with TRBJ2-7, with 10 bases that match TRBD1. Germline V CDR1 and CDR2: MNHEY, SMNVEV (reference sequence). CDR3 length equals 15 residues. V lost 2 bases, J lost 3 bases, and 4 bases stayed unmatched. The CDR3 loop reads CASSLGTGAIYEQYF. The CDR3 region has the DNA TGTGCCAGCAGTTTAGGGACAGGGGCGATCTACGAGCAGTACTTC.

Worth noting for this clone: The identical CDR3 is also encoded by other nucleotide sequences in the sample. V usage is TRBV29-1 and J usage is TRBJ2-1; 9 positions agree with TRBD2. This CDR3 contains 15 residues. The V gene's germline CDR1 is SQVTM and CDR2 ANQGSEA. J was trimmed by 1 base and V by 3 bases; bases with no gene match: 4. CDR3 amino acids: CSVEGLAGSYNEQFF. The CDR3 coding sequence is TGCAGCGTTGAGGGTCTAGCGGGATCCTACAATGAGCAGTTCTTC.

J is TRBJ2-1 and V is TRBV19; the match to TRBD2 covers 12 bases. Trimming at V came to 5 bases and at J to 9 bases, leaving 5 bases not matched to a gene. Looked up from germline, CDR1 is LNHDA and CDR2 is SQIVND (reference sequence). CDR3 length equals 14 residues. CDR3 coding DNA: TGTGCCAGTAGTCCAGGACTAGCGGGAACTGAGCAGTTCTTC. This gives the protein CASSPGLAGTEQFF.

This clone was seen a single time. This sequence joins TRBV29-1 and TRBJ2-4; TRBD2 matches 7 bases. Germline assignment: CDR1 SQVTM and CDR2 ANQGSEA. Losses at the gene ends were 7 bases for V and 5 bases for J; bases not matched to a gene: 5. This CDR3 spans 12 amino acids. The CDR3, as DNA: TGCAGCGCGGGACTACAACAAAACATTCAGTACTTC. This gives the protein CSAGLQQNIQYF.

This clone showed up just once. This sequence joins TRBV2 and TRBJ2-7; 7 bases line up with TRBD2. Germline trimming cut 0 bases from V and 1 base from J; bases unmatched to any gene: 3. The germline CDR1 and CDR2 sequences are SNHLY and FYNNEI. CDR3 length: 15 amino acids. CDR3 sequence: CASSEAAAGSYEQYF. Written as DNA, the CDR3 is TGTGCCAGCAGTGAAGCGGCAGCGGGATCCTACGAGCAGTACTTC.

The rearrangement uses TRBV6-5 and TRBJ2-7, with a possible D match to TRBD2 (6 bases). Germline V lookup: CDR1 MNHEY, CDR2 SVGAGI. V lost 5 bases to trimming and J lost 3 bases, with 11 bases between them. CDR3 size: 13 residues. CDR3: CASSRRGDYEQYF. CDR3 in DNA: TGTGCCAGCAGTAGGAGGGGAGACTACGAGCAGTACTTC.

This clone showed up just a few times. The chain is built from TRBV11-3 and TRBJ2-1; 9 bases line up with TRBD2. There are 17 residues in the CDR3. Germline V gene lookup returns CDR1 SGHNT and CDR2 YENEEA. V dropped 0 bases and J dropped 10; count of bases not matched to a gene: 13. The CDR3 spells CASSLDGLAGKSGEQFF. CDR3 DNA sequence: TGTGCCAGCAGCTTAGATGGGCTAGCGGGAAAATCGGGGGAGCAGTTCTTC.

The chain has TRBV15 and TRBJ2-5, with D unresolved. The CDR3 is made up of 13 amino acids. Germline V gene data show CDR1 as LNHNV and CDR2 as YYDKDF (reference sequence). V was clipped by 0 bases and J by 4 bases, with 6 bases between them. CDR3 protein: CATSRDSVETQYF. CDR3 in DNA: TGTGCCACCAGCAGAGATTCGGTAGAGACCCAGTACTTC.

The chain carries TRBV11-3 and TRBJ2-7; D might be TRBD2 (5 bases). CDR3 length: 14 residues. V was trimmed by 5 bases and J by 7 bases, leaving 18 bases between them. Germline-derived CDR1 and CDR2 are SGHNT and YENEEA. The CDR3: CASSPDGPPGEQYF. The CDR3 DNA reads TGTGCCAGCAGCCCGGACGGCCCGCCGGGAGAGCAGTACTTC.

The chain recombines TRBV5-6 with TRBJ2-5, with D uncertain. The V gene's germline CDR1 is SGHDT and CDR2 YYEEEE. The CDR3 has 15 residues. V lost 0 bases, J lost 5 bases, and 14 bases lay in between. Here the CDR3 DNA reads TGTGCCAGCAGCTTGGTCGACGATTCCGGGGAGACCCAGTACTTC. It yields the protein CASSLVDDSGETQYF.

The chain uses TRBV30 and TRBJ2-1; 8 bases fit TRBD1. Unmatched junction bases numbered 11, after V lost 4 bases and J lost 3 bases. The germline gives CDR1 GTSNPN, CDR2 SVGIG (reference sequence). This CDR3 comprises 16 residues. The CDR3: CAWTGQATQVYNEQFF. Written as DNA, the CDR3 is TGTGCCTGGACGGGACAGGCTACACAAGTCTACAATGAGCAGTTCTTC.

This chain links TRBV6-5 with TRBJ2-7; D is unclear. The CDR3 length is 14 residues. From germline, CDR1 is MNHEY and CDR2 SVGAGI. Trimming shortened V by 2 bases and J by 0 bases, and 8 bases separated the two germline ends. The CDR3 nucleotides are TGTGCCAGCAGTTACGGAGCAAGCTCCTACGAGCAGTACTTC. Its protein is CASSYGASSYEQYF.

The chain joins TRBV7-2 to TRBJ2-1; TRBD1 might be the D (6 bases). This CDR3 is 14 amino acids long. V was pared by 3 bases and J by 12 bases, with 18 bases between. The germline CDR1 and CDR2 sequences are SGHTA and FQGNSA. In DNA, the CDR3 is TGTGCCAGCAGCTTCGGACAGATTGGCAATTGGCAGTTCTTC. It is translated as CASSFGQIGNWQFF.

The V gene is TRBV28, the J gene TRBJ1-5; 10 bases line up with TRBD1. The CDR3 is 21 residues long. The V gene end was trimmed by 7 bases and the J gene end by 2 bases; junction bases not matched to a gene: 23. Germline V lookup: CDR1 MDHEN, CDR2 SYDVKM. Here the CDR3 reads CASKTPPGQGTSHKGNQPQHF. The CDR3, as DNA: TGTGCCAGCAAGACGCCCCCGGGACAGGGGACTTCCCATAAGGGCAATCAGCCCCAGCATTTT.